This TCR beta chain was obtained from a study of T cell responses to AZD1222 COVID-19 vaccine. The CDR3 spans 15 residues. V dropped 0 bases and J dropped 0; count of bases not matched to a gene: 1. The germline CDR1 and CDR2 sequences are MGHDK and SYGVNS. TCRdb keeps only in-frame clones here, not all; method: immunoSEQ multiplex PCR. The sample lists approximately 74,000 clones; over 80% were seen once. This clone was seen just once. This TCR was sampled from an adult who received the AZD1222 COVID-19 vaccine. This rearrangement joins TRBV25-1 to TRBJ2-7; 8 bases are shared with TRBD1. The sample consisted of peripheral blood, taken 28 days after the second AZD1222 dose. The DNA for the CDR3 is TGTGCCAGCAGTGAATACGGGACAGGCTCCTACGAGCAGTACTTC. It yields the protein CASSEYGTGSYEQYF.